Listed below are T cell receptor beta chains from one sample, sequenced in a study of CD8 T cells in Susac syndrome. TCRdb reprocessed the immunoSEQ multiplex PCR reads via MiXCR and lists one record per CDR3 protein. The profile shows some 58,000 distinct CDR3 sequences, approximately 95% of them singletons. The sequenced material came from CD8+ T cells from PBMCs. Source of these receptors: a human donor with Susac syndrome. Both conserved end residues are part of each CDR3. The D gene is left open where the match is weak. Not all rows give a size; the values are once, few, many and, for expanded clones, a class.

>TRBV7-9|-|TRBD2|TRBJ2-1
TGTGCCAGCAGCTCGCCGCCCCCGGGAGGTTGGTTCAATGAGCAGTTCTTC
CASSSPPPGGWFNEQFF
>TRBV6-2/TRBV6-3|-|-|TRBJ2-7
TGTGCCAGCAGTTACTACAGGTTCTACGAGCAGTACTTC
CASSYYRFYEQYF
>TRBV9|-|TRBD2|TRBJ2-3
TGTGCCAGCAGCCCCCCGGGGGGAGATACGCAGTATTTT
CASSPPGGDTQYF
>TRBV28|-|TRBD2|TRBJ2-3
TGTGCCAGCAGTCTTCCAGCGGGGGGTCTACTTGTCTCAGATACGCAGTATTTT
CASSLPAGGLLVSDTQYF
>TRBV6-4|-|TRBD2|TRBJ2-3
TGTGCCAGCAGGGGGGGGGATACGCAGTATTTT
CASRGGDTQYF
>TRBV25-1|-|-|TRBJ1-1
TGTGCCAGCTCCCCGGGGGATGAAGCTTTCTTT
CASSPGDEAFF
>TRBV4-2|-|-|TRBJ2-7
TGTGCCAGCAGCCAAGTCCGCCTGAACTACGAGCAGTACTTC
CASSQVRLNYEQYF
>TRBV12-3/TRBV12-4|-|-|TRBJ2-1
TGTGCCAGCAGTCCCCCTCGCGGGGGCCGTTACAATGAGCAGTTCTTC
CASSPPRGGRYNEQFF
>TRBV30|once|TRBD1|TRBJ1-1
TGTGCCTGGGGGACAGTTACTGAAGCTTTCTTT
CAWGTVTEAFF
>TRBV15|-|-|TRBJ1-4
TGTGCCACCAGGGGAAGGGCAGGCGCAACTAATGAAAAACTGTTTTTT
CATRGRAGATNEKLFF
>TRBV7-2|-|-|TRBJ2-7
TGTGCCAGCACCATCACGGGACGGCGGTCCAACGAGCAGTACTTC
CASTITGRRSNEQYF
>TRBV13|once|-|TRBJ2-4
TGTGCCAGCAGTCCAGTCTCCGGCGGCATTCAGTACTTC
CASSPVSGGIQYF
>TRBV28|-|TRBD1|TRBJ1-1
TGTGCCAGCAACTATTCCGGCCGCAGGGGGAAAGCTTTCTTT
CASNYSGRRGKAFF
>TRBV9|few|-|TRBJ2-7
TGTGCCAGCAGCTATCGGGCCGGGGACGAGCAGTACTTC
CASSYRAGDEQYF
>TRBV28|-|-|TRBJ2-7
TGTGCCAGCAGGGTGACTAGGGGCTCCTACGAGCAGTACTTC
CASRVTRGSYEQYF
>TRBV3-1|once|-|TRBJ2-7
TGTGCCAGCTCTGCGGGGTCCTACGAGCAGTACTTC
CASSAGSYEQYF
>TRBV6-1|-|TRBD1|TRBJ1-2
TGTGCCAGCAGTGACTGGACAGGGGGTAACGGCTACACCTTC
CASSDWTGGNGYTF
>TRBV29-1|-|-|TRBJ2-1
TGCAGCGTCCCCGGGGGCGAGCAGTTCTTC
CSVPGGEQFF
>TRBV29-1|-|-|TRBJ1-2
TGCAGCGTTGAAGATCCCGGGGGCGCGCTCTATGGCTACACCTTC
CSVEDPGGALYGYTF
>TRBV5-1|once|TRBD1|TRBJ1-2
TGCGCCAGCAGCTTTGGGACAGGGACGTATGGCTACACCTTC
CASSFGTGTYGYTF
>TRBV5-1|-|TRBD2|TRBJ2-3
TGCGCCAGCAGCCCTAGACTTGGACTAGCGGGGGGGCCGAGCACAGATACGCAGTATTTT
CASSPRLGLAGGPSTDTQYF
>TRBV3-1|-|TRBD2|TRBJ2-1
TGTGCCAGCAGCCTTTCGACTAGCGGGGGGCGGAATGAGCAGTTCTTC
CASSLSTSGGRNEQFF
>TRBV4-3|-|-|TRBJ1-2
TGCGCCAGCAGCCAAGAGGTCGGCAGGAACTATGGCTACACCTTC
CASSQEVGRNYGYTF
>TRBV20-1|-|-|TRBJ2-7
TGCAGTGCTGACCTCGGCGGGCCTAACGAGCAGTACTTC
CSADLGGPNEQYF
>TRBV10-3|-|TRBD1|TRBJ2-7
TGTGCCATCAGGGTTACCCGGGACAGGGTCCACGAGCAGTACTTC
CAIRVTRDRVHEQYF
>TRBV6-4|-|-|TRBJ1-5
TGTGCCAGCAGGTATAGCAATCAGCCCCAGCATTTT
CASRYSNQPQHF
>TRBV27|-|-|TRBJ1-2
TGTGCCAGTGGGCTGGTGGGTGGCTACACCTTC
CASGLVGGYTF
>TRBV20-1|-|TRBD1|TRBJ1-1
TGCAGTGCTAGGGAATATACAGGGGAGGACACTGAAGCTTTCTTT
CSAREYTGEDTEAFF
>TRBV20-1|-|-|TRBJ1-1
TGCAGTGCTAGACTGCCTTACGGGGGGCCGAGCACTGAAGCTTTCTTT
CSARLPYGGPSTEAFF
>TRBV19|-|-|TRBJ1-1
TGTGCCAGTAGTATTAACTGGGAGGCTGAAGCTTTCTTT
CASSINWEAEAFF
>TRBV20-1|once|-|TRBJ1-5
TGCAGTGCCCATGCGGTTCAGAGGGGGAAGGATCAGCCCCAGCATTTT
CSAHAVQRGKDQPQHF
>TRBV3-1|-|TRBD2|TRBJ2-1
TGTGCCAGCAGCCAAGACACTAGCGGGGGGGCCCGCACCTACAATGAGCAGTTCTTC
CASSQDTSGGARTYNEQFF
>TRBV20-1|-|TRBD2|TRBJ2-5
TGCAGTGCTAGGTTAGCGGGGCTGAGAAAAGAGACCCAGTACTTC
CSARLAGLRKETQYF
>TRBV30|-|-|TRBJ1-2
TGTGCCTGGAGTGACCTGGCGGATCCGGTTATGGGCTACACCTTC
CAWSDLADPVMGYTF
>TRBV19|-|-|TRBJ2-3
TGTGCCAGTACGGGACCGGTTTTGGATACGCAGTATTTT
CASTGPVLDTQYF
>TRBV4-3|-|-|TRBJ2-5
TGCGCCAGCAGCCAAGTCTCCGGGGAAGAGACCCAGTACTTC
CASSQVSGEETQYF
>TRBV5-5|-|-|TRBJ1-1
TGTGCCAGCAGCCCCTGGGTGAACACTGAAGCTTTCTTT
CASSPWVNTEAFF
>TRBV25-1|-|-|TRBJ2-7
TGTGCCAGCAGTGACCCGCTTAATACGTGCTTC
CASSDPLNTCF
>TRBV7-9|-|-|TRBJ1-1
TGTGCCAGCAGTTCAACCGGGGATCCTCGCCCTAACACTGAAGCTTTCTTT
CASSSTGDPRPNTEAFF
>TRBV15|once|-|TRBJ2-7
TGTGCCACCAGCAGGAGACTCGAGGGGAGGAACGAGCAGTACTTC
CATSRRLEGRNEQYF
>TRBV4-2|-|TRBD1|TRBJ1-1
TGTGCCAGCAGCCAGACAGACAGGGAGACCACTGAAGCTTTCTTT
CASSQTDRETTEAFF
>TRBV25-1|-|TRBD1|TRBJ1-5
TGTGCCAGCAGTGAGACAGGGAATGAGGGGATTAATCAGCCCCAGCATTTT
CASSETGNEGINQPQHF